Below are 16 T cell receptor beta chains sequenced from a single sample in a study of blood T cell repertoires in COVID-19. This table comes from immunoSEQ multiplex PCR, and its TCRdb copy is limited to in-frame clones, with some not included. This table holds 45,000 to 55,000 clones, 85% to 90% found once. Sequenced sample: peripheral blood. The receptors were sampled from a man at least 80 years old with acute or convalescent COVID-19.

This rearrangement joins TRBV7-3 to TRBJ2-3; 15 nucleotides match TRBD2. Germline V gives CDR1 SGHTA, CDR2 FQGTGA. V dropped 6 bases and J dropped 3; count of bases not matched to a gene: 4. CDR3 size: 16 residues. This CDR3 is CASSRTSGGATDTQYF. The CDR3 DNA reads TGTGCCAGCAGTCGGACTAGCGGGGGGGCTACAGATACGCAGTATTTT.

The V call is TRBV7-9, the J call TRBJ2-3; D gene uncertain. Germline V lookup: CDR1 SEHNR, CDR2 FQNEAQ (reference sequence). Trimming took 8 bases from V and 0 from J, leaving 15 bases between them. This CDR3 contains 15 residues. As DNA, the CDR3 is TGTGCCAGCTGGTTGGACGGTACTAGCACAGATACGCAGTATTTT. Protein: CASWLDGTSTDTQYF.

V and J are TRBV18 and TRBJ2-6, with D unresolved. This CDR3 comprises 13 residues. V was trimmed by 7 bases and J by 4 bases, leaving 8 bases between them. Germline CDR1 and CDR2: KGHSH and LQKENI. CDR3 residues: CASFPSGANVLTF. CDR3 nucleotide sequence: TGTGCCAGCTTTCCTTCGGGGGCCAACGTCCTGACTTTC.

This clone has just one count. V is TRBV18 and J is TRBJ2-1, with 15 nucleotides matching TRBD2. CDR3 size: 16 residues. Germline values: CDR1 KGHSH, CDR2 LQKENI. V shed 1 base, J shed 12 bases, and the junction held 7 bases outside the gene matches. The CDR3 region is CASSPRRGTSGGPQFF. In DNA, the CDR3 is TGTGCCAGCTCACCACGGCGGGGGACTAGCGGGGGGCCGCAGTTCTTC.

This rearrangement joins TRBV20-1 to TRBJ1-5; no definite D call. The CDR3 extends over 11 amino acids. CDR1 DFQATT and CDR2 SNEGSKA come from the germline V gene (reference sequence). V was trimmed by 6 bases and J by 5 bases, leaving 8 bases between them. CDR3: CSASEDQPQHF. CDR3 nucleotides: TGCAGTGCCTCAGAGGATCAGCCCCAGCATTTT.

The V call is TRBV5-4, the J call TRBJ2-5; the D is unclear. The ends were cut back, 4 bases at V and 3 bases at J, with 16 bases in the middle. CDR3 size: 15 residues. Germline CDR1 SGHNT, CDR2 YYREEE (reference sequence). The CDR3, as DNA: TGTGCCAGCAGCCTATCGATTGGTCTCGAAGAGACCCAGTACTTC. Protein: CASSLSIGLEETQYF.

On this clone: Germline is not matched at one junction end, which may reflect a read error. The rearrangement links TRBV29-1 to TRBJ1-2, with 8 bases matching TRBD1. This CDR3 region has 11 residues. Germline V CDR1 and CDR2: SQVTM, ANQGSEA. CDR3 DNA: TGCAGCGCCTACGGCAGGGGGCGCGAGGCCTTC. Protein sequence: CSAYGRGREAF. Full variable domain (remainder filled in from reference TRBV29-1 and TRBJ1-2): SAVISQKPSRDICQRGTSLTIQCQVDSQVTMMFWYRQQPGQSLTLIATANQGSEATYESGFVIDKFPISRPNLTFSTLTVSNMSPEDSSIYLCSAYGRGREAFGSGTRLTVV.

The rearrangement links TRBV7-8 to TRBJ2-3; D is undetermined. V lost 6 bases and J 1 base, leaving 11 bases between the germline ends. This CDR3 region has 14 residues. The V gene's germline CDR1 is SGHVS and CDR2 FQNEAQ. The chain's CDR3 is CASRQTSGTDTQYF. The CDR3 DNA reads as TGTGCCAGCAGGCAAACGTCGGGCACAGATACGCAGTATTTT. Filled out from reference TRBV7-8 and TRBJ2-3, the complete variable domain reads GAGVSQSPRYKVAKRGQDVALRCDPISGHVSLFWYQQALGQGPEFLTYFQNEAQLDKSGLPSDRFFAERPEGSVSTLKIQRTQQEDSAVYLCASRQTSGTDTQYFGPGTRLTVL.

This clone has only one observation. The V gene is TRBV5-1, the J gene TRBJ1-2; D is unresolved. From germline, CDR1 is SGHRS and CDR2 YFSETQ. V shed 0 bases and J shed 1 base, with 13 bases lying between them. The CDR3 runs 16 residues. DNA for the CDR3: TGCGCCAGCAGCTTGGATGGTAGAAACCTTAACTATGGCTACACCTTC. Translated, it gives CASSLDGRNLNYGYTF.

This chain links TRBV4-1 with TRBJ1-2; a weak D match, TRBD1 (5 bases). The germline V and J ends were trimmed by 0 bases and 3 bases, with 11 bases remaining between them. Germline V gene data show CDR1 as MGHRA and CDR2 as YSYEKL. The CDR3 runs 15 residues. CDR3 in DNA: TGCGCCAGCAGCCAAGATCGGGGGACCTACTATGGCTACACCTTC. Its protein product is CASSQDRGTYYGYTF.

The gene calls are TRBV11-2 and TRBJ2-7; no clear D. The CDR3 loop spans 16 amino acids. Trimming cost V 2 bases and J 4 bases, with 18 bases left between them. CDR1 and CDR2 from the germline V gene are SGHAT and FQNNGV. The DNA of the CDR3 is TGTGCCAGCAGCTTACTTACCGGTGCAGGTCTTTACGAGCAGTACTTC. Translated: CASSLLTGAGLYEQYF.

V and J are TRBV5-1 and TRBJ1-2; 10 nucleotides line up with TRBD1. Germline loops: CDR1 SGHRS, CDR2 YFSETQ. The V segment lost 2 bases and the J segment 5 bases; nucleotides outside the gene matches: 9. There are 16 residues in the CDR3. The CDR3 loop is CASSFGAGQGWYGYTF. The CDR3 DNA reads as TGCGCCAGCAGCTTCGGAGCGGGACAGGGGTGGTATGGCTACACCTTC.

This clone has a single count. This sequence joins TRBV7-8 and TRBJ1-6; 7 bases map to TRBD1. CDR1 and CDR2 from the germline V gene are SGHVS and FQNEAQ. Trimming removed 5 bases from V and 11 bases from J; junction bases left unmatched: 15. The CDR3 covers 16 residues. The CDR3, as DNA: TGTGCCAGCAGCCCGCTGAGGGGGCAGGGGGAAGCACCCCTCCACTTT. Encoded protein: CASSPLRGQGEAPLHF.

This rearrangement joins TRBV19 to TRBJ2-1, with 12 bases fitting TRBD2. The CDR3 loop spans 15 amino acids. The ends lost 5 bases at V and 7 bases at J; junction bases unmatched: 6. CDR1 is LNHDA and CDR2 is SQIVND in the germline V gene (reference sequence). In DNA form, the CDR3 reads TGTGCCAGTAGTTCTAGCGGGGGGGAAGTGAATGAGCAGTTCTTC. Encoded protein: CASSSSGGEVNEQFF.

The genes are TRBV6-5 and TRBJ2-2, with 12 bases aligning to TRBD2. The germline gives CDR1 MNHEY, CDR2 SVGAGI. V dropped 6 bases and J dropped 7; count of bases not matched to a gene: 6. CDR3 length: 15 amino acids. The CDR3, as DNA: TGTGCCAGCAGAACTAGCGGGGGGCCTATCGGGGAGCTGTTTTTT. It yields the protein CASRTSGGPIGELFF.

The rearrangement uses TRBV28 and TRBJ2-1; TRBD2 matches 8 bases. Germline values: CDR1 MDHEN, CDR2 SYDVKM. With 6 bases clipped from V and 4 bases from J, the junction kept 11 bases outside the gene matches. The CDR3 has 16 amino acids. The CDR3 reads CASSLVPSSGYNEQFF. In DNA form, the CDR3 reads TGTGCCAGCAGCTTAGTTCCGTCTAGCGGGTACAATGAGCAGTTCTTC.